The 29 T cell receptor beta chains listed next were all sequenced from one sample in a study of T cell responses to AZD1222 COVID-19 vaccine. TCRdb's copy holds only in-frame clones and misses some; the assay was immunoSEQ multiplex PCR. The sample lists approximately 190,000 clones; just over 90% were seen once. The material was peripheral blood, obtained 28 days after the second dose of the MenACWY control vaccine. The receptors come from an adult who received the MenACWY meningococcal vaccine as a control.

The chain uses TRBV24-1 and TRBJ1-2; no firm D call. CDR3 length equals 16 residues. Between the trimmed V and J ends, which lost 3 bases and 0 bases, there was a span of 13 bases. Germline V lookup: CDR1 KGHDR, CDR2 SFDVKD. CDR3 sequence (DNA): TGTGCCACCAGTGATCCCCGGAGAGGGTCTAACTATGGCTACACCTTC. Residues: CATSDPRRGSNYGYTF.

This clone has more than one count but fewer than ten. The chain couples TRBV19 to TRBJ1-3, with D perhaps matching TRBD1 (5 bases). Germline values: CDR1 LNHDA, CDR2 SQIVND (reference sequence). Trimming took 7 bases from V and 4 from J, leaving 14 bases between them. The CDR3 length is 14 residues. CDR3 nucleotide sequence: TGTGCCAGTACCCCGTGGGGGGACGGAAACACCATATATTTT. It is translated as CASTPWGDGNTIYF.

V is TRBV9 and J is TRBJ1-2; 10 bases line up with TRBD1. CDR3 length equals 16 residues. The germline V gene encodes CDR1 SGDLS and CDR2 YYNGEE. J was trimmed by 11 bases and V by 4 bases; bases with no gene match: 17. CDR3 sequence reads: CASSYFGTGTGALYTF. The CDR3 DNA reads as TGTGCCAGCAGCTATTTTGGAACCGGGACAGGGGCGTTGTACACCTTC.

This clone has a single count. The chain recombines TRBV24-1 with TRBJ2-1; D gene ambiguous. V gave up 9 bases and J gave up 9 bases, with 17 bases separating them. Germline V gene lookup returns CDR1 KGHDR and CDR2 SFDVKD. This CDR3 spans 13 amino acids. This CDR3 reads CATDGLGSGEQFF. In DNA, the CDR3 is TGTGCCACCGATGGCCTCGGGTCGGGTGAGCAGTTCTTC.

The chain recombines TRBV7-8 with TRBJ2-1, with D tentatively TRBD1 (5 bases). Per germline, CDR1 SGHVS and CDR2 FQNEAQ. The length of the CDR3 is 13 residues. V was clipped by 4 bases and J by 2 bases, with 6 bases between them. The CDR3 DNA reads as TGTGCCAGCAGCTGGGGCCCCTACAATGAGCAGTTCTTC. It translates to CASSWGPYNEQFF.

The rearrangement joins TRBV5-1 to TRBJ1-5; TRBD1 might be the D (6 bases). The germline V gene has CDR1 SGHRS and CDR2 YFSETQ. This CDR3 has 14 amino acids. The V gene lost 4 bases and the J gene lost 6 bases, with 14 bases spanning the gap. CDR3 sequence reads: CASSPTGKGQPQHF. Written as DNA, the CDR3 is TGCGCCAGCAGCCCAACAGGGAAGGGTCAGCCCCAGCATTTT.

This sequence joins TRBV6-1 and TRBJ1-5; TRBD1 agrees at 7 bases. Losses at the gene ends were 3 bases for V and 1 base for J; bases not matched to a gene: 6. Looked up from germline, CDR1 is MNHNS and CDR2 is SASEGT. This CDR3 comprises 16 residues. The CDR3 nucleotides read TGTGCCAGCAGTGACCTTCGACAGGGCAGCAATCAGCCCCAGCATTTT. Translating gives CASSDLRQGSNQPQHF.

A single count supports this clone. The chain combines TRBV18 with TRBJ2-7, with D possibly being TRBD1 (6 bases). The CDR3 is made up of 15 amino acids. The V end was cut by 3 bases, the J end by 0 bases, with 12 bases between. Germline V lookup: CDR1 KGHSH, CDR2 LQKENI. The CDR3 bases are TGTGCCAGCTCACCTCGGGACACCGGCTCCTACGAGCAGTACTTC. It specifies CASSPRDTGSYEQYF.

The chain combines TRBV5-1 with TRBJ1-6; TRBD1 aligns across 8 bases. Unmatched junction bases numbered 11, after V lost 5 bases and J lost 10 bases. The CDR3 covers 15 residues. Germline CDR1 SGHRS, CDR2 YFSETQ. As DNA, the CDR3 is TGCGCCAGCAGTTTACAGGGGGTGTCGGTCTCACCCCTCCACTTT. It specifies CASSLQGVSVSPLHF.

The chain joins TRBV21-1 to TRBJ2-7; no DNA check was done on the table's D call, TRBD1. TRBV21-1 is noted as a pseudogene. This CDR3 comprises 17 residues. CDR3 in amino acids: CASSGDRASSLCYEQYF. The CDR3 DNA is TGTGCCAGCAGCGGGGACAGGGCTTCCTCTCTCTGCTACGAGCAGTACTTC.

The rearrangement links TRBV19 to TRBJ1-6; possible D gene TRBD1, 6 bases. Per germline, CDR1 LNHDA and CDR2 SQIVND (reference sequence). V gave up 3 bases and J gave up 10 bases, with 13 bases separating them. The CDR3 runs to 14 residues. CDR3 residues: CASSIGGAKSPLHF. CDR3 DNA sequence: TGTGCCAGTAGTATCGGGGGCGCGAAATCACCCCTCCACTTT.

The CDR3 nucleotides are TGTGCCAGCAGTTTTGGAAGCACAGATACGCAGTATTTT. This translates into CASSFGSTDTQYF. The chain employs TRBV28 and TRBJ2-3; D not resolved. CDR1 and CDR2 from the germline V gene are MDHEN and SYDVKM. V was cut by 3 bases and J by 0 bases, with 4 bases left in between. The CDR3 length is 13 residues.

The chain uses TRBV30 and TRBJ1-1, with D possibly being TRBD1 (5 bases). Trimming cost V 4 bases and J 1 base, with 7 bases left between them. From germline, CDR1 is GTSNPN and CDR2 SVGIG (reference sequence). The CDR3 runs 12 residues. The CDR3 DNA reads TGTGCCTGGAAACAGGCGAACACTGAAGCTTTCTTT. This codes for CAWKQANTEAFF.

J is TRBJ2-1 and V is TRBV5-1; D is unresolved. CDR3 length equals 11 residues. The germline V gene encodes CDR1 SGHRS and CDR2 YFSETQ. The V end lost 4 bases, the J end lost 12 bases, and 11 bases lay between the germline ends. The chain's CDR3 is CASSLDEGQFF. DNA of the CDR3: TGCGCCAGCAGCCTTGACGAAGGGCAGTTCTTC. Full variable domain (missing parts from reference TRBV5-1 and TRBJ2-1): KAGVTQTPRYLIKTRGQQVTLSCSPISGHRSVSWYQQTPGQGLQFLFEYFSETQRNKGNFPGRFSGRQFSNSRSEMNVSTLELGDSALYLCASSLDEGQFFGPGTRLTVL.

The rearrangement links TRBV19 to TRBJ1-4, with a tentative D call TRBD1 (6 bases). Germline V lookup: CDR1 LNHDA, CDR2 SQIVND (reference sequence). Trimming left V 6 bases short and J 6 bases short, with 14 bases between. This CDR3 has 14 amino acids. CDR3 region: CASRIQGSDEKLFF. The CDR3, as DNA: TGTGCCAGTAGGATACAGGGATCGGATGAAAAACTGTTTTTT.

The V call is TRBV19, the J call TRBJ1-4; 9 bases match TRBD1. Trimming took 7 bases from V and 3 from J; bases not matched to a gene: 9. The CDR3 runs to 16 residues. Germline V gene sequence: CDR1 LNHDA, CDR2 SQIVND (reference sequence). The CDR3 DNA sequence: TGTGCCAGTAAAACAGGGGGCGGGGAGTCTAATGAAAAACTGTTTTTT. It specifies CASKTGGGESNEKLFF.

The chain carries TRBV13 and TRBJ2-3, with TRBD1 matching over 10 bases. Trimming cost V 0 bases and J 4 bases; bases outside gene matches: 4. Germline CDR1 reads PRHDT; CDR2 reads FYEKMQ (reference sequence). The length of the CDR3 is 16 residues. The CDR3 DNA is TGTGCCAGCAGCTTAGGCGGGACAGGGGCGGCAGATACGCAGTATTTT. Translated, it gives CASSLGGTGAADTQYF.

The chain uses TRBV9 and TRBJ1-4, with 7 bases matching TRBD1. The CDR3 extends over 16 amino acids. Germline CDR1 SGDLS, CDR2 YYNGEE. With 0 bases clipped from V and 3 bases from J, the junction kept 5 bases outside the gene matches. The CDR3, as DNA: TGTGCCAGCAGCGTAGCGACAGGGATGGCTAATGAAAAACTGTTTTTT. This sequence encodes CASSVATGMANEKLFF.

In its sample, this clone was seen once. The chain joins TRBV6-6 to TRBJ1-5; 10 nucleotides align to TRBD1. V shed 0 bases and J 3 bases; nucleotides not matched to a gene: 2. CDR1 is MNHNY and CDR2 is SVGAGI in the germline V gene (reference sequence). The CDR3 consists of 16 residues. The CDR3 loop reads CASSYSGTGDNQPQHF. For the CDR3, the DNA is TGTGCCAGCAGTTACTCTGGGACAGGGGACAATCAGCCCCAGCATTTT.

This chain links TRBV28 with TRBJ1-3, with D maybe TRBD1 (5 bases). This CDR3 is 14 amino acids long. Germline loops: CDR1 MDHEN, CDR2 SYDVKM. The V and J ends lost 2 bases and 2 bases respectively, with 7 bases between them. The CDR3 is CASSLGGAGNTIYF. DNA of the CDR3: TGTGCCAGCAGTTTAGGGGGGGCTGGAAACACCATATATTTT. Full variable domain (remainder filled in from reference TRBV28 and TRBJ1-3): DVKVTQSSRYLVKRTGEKVFLECVQDMDHENMFWYRQDPGLGLRLIYFSYDVKMKEKGDIPEGYSVSREKKERFSLILESASTNQTSMYLCASSLGGAGNTIYFGEGSWLTVV.

The chain has TRBV5-1 and TRBJ1-6, with D unresolved. V was trimmed by 3 bases and J by 15 bases, leaving 13 bases between them. Germline CDR1 SGHRS, CDR2 YFSETQ. The CDR3 is 12 amino acids. The CDR3 nucleotides read TGCGCCAGCAGCTCGGGCCCCGAAAACCTCCACTTT. Protein sequence: CASSSGPENLHF.

The chain employs TRBV27 and TRBJ1-4; weak D call: TRBD1 (5 bases). The V gene lost 4 bases and the J gene lost 5 bases, with 11 bases spanning the gap. Germline V lookup: CDR1 MNHEY, CDR2 SMNVEV (reference sequence). The CDR3 consists of 14 residues. CDR3 region: CASSSQGRNEKLFF. The CDR3 DNA follows: TGTGCCAGCAGTTCCCAGGGTAGAAATGAAAAACTGTTTTTT.

Note on this clone: Other DNA sequences from this sample encode an identical CDR3 as well. This sequence joins TRBV28 and TRBJ2-6, with 7 nucleotides matching TRBD2. CDR3 length: 15 residues. Trimming at V came to 6 bases and at J to 1 base, leaving 3 bases not matched to a gene. CDR1 and CDR2 (germline): MDHEN, SYDVKM. CDR3 sequence (DNA): TGTGCCAGCAGGGGGGGGTCTTCTGGGGCCAACGTCCTGACTTTC. Translating gives CASRGGSSGANVLTF.

This chain joins TRBV9 and TRBJ2-1, with a possible D match to TRBD2 (5 bases). V shed 3 bases and J shed 10 bases, with 14 bases lying between them. This CDR3 spans 13 amino acids. Germline loops: CDR1 SGDLS, CDR2 YYNGEE. In DNA form, the CDR3 reads TGTGCCAGCAGCGGTCTCGGAGGAGGCGAGCAGTTCTTC. Its translation is CASSGLGGGEQFF.

This chain connects TRBV5-1 to TRBJ2-2, with TRBD1 identical over 8 bases. Losses at the gene ends were 4 bases for V and 7 bases for J; bases not matched to a gene: 6. Per germline, CDR1 SGHRS and CDR2 YFSETQ. This CDR3 comprises 14 residues. DNA of the CDR3: TGCGCCAGCAGCGTGACAGGGGTGGACGGGGAGCTGTTTTTT. Encoded protein: CASSVTGVDGELFF.

This clone was seen a handful of times. The chain couples TRBV7-9 to TRBJ2-1; 7 positions match TRBD2. Germline V gene data show CDR1 as SEHNR and CDR2 as FQNEAQ (reference sequence). V shed 2 bases, J shed 6 bases, and the junction held 10 bases outside the gene matches. CDR3 length: 16 residues. The chain's CDR3 is CASSLTGGGSSNEQFF. The CDR3 nucleotides are TGTGCCAGCAGCTTAACGGGGGGTGGGAGCTCCAATGAGCAGTTCTTC. The full variable domain, with the rest looked up from reference TRBV7-9 and TRBJ2-1, is DTGVSQNPRHKITKRGQNVTFRCDPISEHNRLYWYRQTLGQGPEFLTYFQNEAQLEKSRLLSDRFSAERPKGSFSTLEIQRTEQGDSAMYLCASSLTGGGSSNEQFFGPGTRLTVL.

This chain connects TRBV28 to TRBJ2-4, with D possibly matching TRBD1 (6 bases). Trimming removed 3 bases at V and 3 bases at J, with 15 bases between. This CDR3 contains 16 residues. The germline V gene encodes CDR1 MDHEN and CDR2 SYDVKM. The DNA of the CDR3 is TGTGCCAGCAGTTTTGAACAGGGTCGCGGCAAAAACATTCAGTACTTC. Residues: CASSFEQGRGKNIQYF.

V gene TRBV29-1 combines with J gene TRBJ1-1; D may be TRBD1 (5 bases). The ends were cut back, 4 bases at V and 1 base at J, with 13 bases in the middle. In germline, CDR1 is SQVTM, CDR2 ANQGSEA. There are 14 residues in the CDR3. DNA of the CDR3: TGCAGCGTTGGGGGAGGGGTGGCGAACACTGAAGCTTTCTTT. Its translation: CSVGGGVANTEAFF.

J is TRBJ2-7 and V is TRBV5-4; TRBD2 matches at 15 bases. The junction had 14 bases not matched to a gene; V was cut back by 4 bases and J by 9 bases. Germline V lookup: CDR1 SGHNT, CDR2 YYREEE (reference sequence). This CDR3 has 17 residues. CDR3 residues: CASSLGTSGRLGVGQYF. The CDR3 DNA sequence: TGTGCCAGCAGCCTTGGGACTAGCGGGAGGCTGGGGGTGGGGCAGTACTTC.